A selection of T cell receptor beta chains follows, all from one sample in a study of monozygotic twins with inflammatory bowel disease. TCRdb derives one entry per CDR3 protein from the 5' RACE reads, leaving out DNA. The ten most abundant clones cover more than 4.5% of a sample with around 40,000 distinct CDR3 sequences. Material for sequencing was blood. Source of these receptors: a human donor with ulcerative colitis or Crohn's disease, or a healthy co-twin of an affected twin (not recorded which). Both conserved end residues are part of each CDR3. The order of the fields is J gene, V gene, CDR3 protein.

TRBJ2-3 | TRBV29-1 | CSVAGAYSWDTQYF
TRBJ2-3 | TRBV9 | CASSSASGTDTQYF
TRBJ1-4 | TRBV28 | CASSLGNEKLFF
TRBJ2-1 | TRBV5-6 | CASSLGQGHGNEQFF
TRBJ2-3 | TRBV5-1 | CASSTGTSGRVQYF
TRBJ1-2 | TRBV21-1 | CASSADRTARNNYGYTF
TRBJ2-7 | TRBV6-1 | CASSEAPTGQSYEQYF
TRBJ2-1 | TRBV12-3/TRBV12-4 | CASSFAGKDEQFF
TRBJ1-3 | TRBV6-1 | CASRPDGVVGNTIYF
TRBJ2-5 | TRBV20-1 | CSARVRLAGEETQYF
TRBJ2-2 | TRBV5-1 | CASSDASGRNTGELFF
TRBJ1-2 | TRBV5-5 | CASSLAVGDNYGYTF
TRBJ2-5 | TRBV5-1 | CASSTGLAGAPGETQYF
TRBJ1-2 | TRBV28 | CASSPLGQGSGYGYTF
TRBJ1-2 | TRBV7-8 | CASSLELSGYGYTF
TRBJ2-1 | TRBV6-2/TRBV6-3 | CASSPQPFRKYRDNEQFF
TRBJ2-7 | TRBV14 | CASSPKRGISYEQYF
TRBJ1-5 | TRBV18 | CASSPPGGNQPQHF
TRBJ2-3 | TRBV5-4 | CASSLGRGGPADTQYF
TRBJ1-4 | TRBV18 | CASSPTGASNEKLFF
TRBJ2-1 | TRBV5-1 | CASSLGVGSYNEQFF
TRBJ2-1 | TRBV7-9 | CASSLGQLNGDEQFF
TRBJ2-7 | TRBV7-2 | CASSSGAKQGHEQYF
TRBJ2-7 | TRBV28 | CASSQDRTGEQYF
TRBJ1-6 | TRBV6-5 | CASRLIRVSSYNSPLHF
TRBJ1-1 | TRBV29-1 | CSVVRSMNTEAFF
TRBJ1-1 | TRBV28 | CASSRGGSGLNTEAFF
TRBJ2-1 | TRBV6-1 | CASNPGLAFNNEQFF
TRBJ2-7 | TRBV10-3 | CAISPRVGTAYEQYF
TRBJ1-2 | TRBV7-2 | CASSPVPGYTF
TRBJ2-3 | TRBV7-9 | CASSSTEDTQYF
TRBJ2-2 | TRBV5-1 | CASSWDSLNTGELFF
TRBJ2-2 | TRBV5-1 | CASSLAPTGSGELFF
TRBJ2-7 | TRBV10-3 | CAISEGYYEQYF
TRBJ2-1 | TRBV5-1 | CASSLMAPLEQFF
TRBJ1-5 | TRBV7-2 | CASSDRANQPQHF
TRBJ2-5 | TRBV20-1 | CSATGGDPAGGETQYF
TRBJ1-6 | TRBV27 | CASSSGVSYNSPLHF
TRBJ1-2 | TRBV7-2 | CASSPRDTTHYGYTF
TRBJ2-7 | TRBV28 | CASTTTAVYEQYF